These 17 T cell receptor beta chains were sequenced from one sample in a study of CD8 T cells in ankylosing spondylitis. TCRdb used MiXCR to reprocess the 5' RACE reads, holding one entry per CDR3 protein. This table holds about 36,000 distinct CDR3 sequences, approximately 5.9% found once. The sequenced material came from blood, either unsorted or a sorted T cell fraction (not recorded which). These receptors all come from a male donor with ankylosing spondylitis or in good health (not recorded which).

This clonotype was recorded many times. V is TRBV5-1 and J is TRBJ2-1, with D possibly being TRBD1 or TRBD2 (5 bases each). The CDR3 sequence is 18 residues long. Deletions cut 3 bases from V and 1 base from J, with 20 bases between. Germline CDR1 SGHRS, CDR2 YFSETQ. The CDR3 DNA reads TGCGCCAGCAGCTACCCCCGGGACGGTAATCCATCCTACAATGAGCAGTTCTTC. Translation: CASSYPRDGNPSYNEQFF.

This clonotype appeared many times. The chain uses TRBV5-1 and TRBJ2-2; D perhaps matches TRBD1 (5 bases). Germline-derived CDR1 and CDR2 are SGHRS and YFSETQ. There are 15 residues in the CDR3. V lost 4 bases and J 6 bases, leaving 16 bases between the germline ends. The DNA of the CDR3 is TGCGCCAGCAGCCCGACAGCCAAGGGGTCCGGGGAGCTGTTTTTT. Amino acid sequence: CASSPTAKGSGELFF.

As for this clonotype: It may be a read error: a sequence one base away is much more abundant. The CDR3 loop is CVSSVSGTGELFF. The CDR3 DNA reads as TGTGTCAGCAGCGTATCCGGAACCGGGGAGCTGTTTTTT. The gene calls are TRBV9 and TRBJ2-2; D not resolved. The germline V gene has CDR1 SGDLS and CDR2 YYNGEE. The CDR3 has 13 amino acids.

This clonotype was picked up many times. The V gene is TRBV3-1, the J gene TRBJ2-7, with 11 bases lining up with TRBD2. The CDR3 sequence is 13 residues long. After removal of 7 bases from V and 3 bases from J, the junction contained 2 bases not matched to a gene. Germline values: CDR1 LGHDT, CDR2 YNNKEL (reference sequence). The CDR3 nucleotides are TGTGCCAGCACACTAGCGGGAGTCTACGAGCAGTACTTC. Translating it yields CASTLAGVYEQYF.

This clonotype was seen ten or more times. The J gene is TRBJ1-1, the V gene TRBV10-3; 8 nucleotides match TRBD1. The V segment lost 7 bases and the J segment 7 bases; nucleotides outside the gene matches: 8. The CDR3 contains 13 residues. Germline CDR1 and CDR2: ENHRY and SYGVKD. The CDR3 nucleotides read TGTGCCATCAAAGGACAGGGCTCCGGTGAAGCTTTCTTT. The encoded protein is CAIKGQGSGEAFF.

This clonotype was observed many times. This chain joins TRBV18 and TRBJ1-1, with D possibly being TRBD1 (6 bases). Germline V lookup: CDR1 KGHSH, CDR2 LQKENI. The V end lost 6 bases, the J end lost 4 bases, and 15 bases lay between the germline ends. CDR3 length: 14 residues. Written as DNA, the CDR3 is TGTGCCAGCTCCCCGAAGGGGGTGGGCACTGAAGCTTTCTTT. As protein: CASSPKGVGTEAFF.

Many counts were recorded for this clonotype. This chain joins TRBV7-2 and TRBJ1-2; D perhaps matches TRBD1 (5 bases). The ends were cut back, 5 bases at V and 8 bases at J, with 9 bases in the middle. Germline V gives CDR1 SGHTA, CDR2 FQGNSA. The CDR3 sequence is 11 residues long. The CDR3 sequence: CASSRDHGYTF. The CDR3 DNA reads as TGTGCCAGCAGCCGGGACCACGGCTACACCTTC.

This clonotype was recorded at least ten times. The chain combines TRBV12-3 or TRBV12-4 with TRBJ1-3; possible D gene TRBD1, 5 bases. This CDR3 spans 15 amino acids. The V end was cut by 4 bases, the J end by 0 bases, with 10 bases between. The CDR3 loop is CASSSRGGSGNTIYF. The DNA of the CDR3 is TGTGCCAGCAGTTCCCGGGGGGGCTCTGGAAACACCATATATTTT.

This clonotype was detected many times. The chain links TRBV6-2 or TRBV6-3 to TRBJ2-1; no clear D. This CDR3 is built from 15 residues. The germline gives CDR1 MNHEY, CDR2 SVGEGT. Deletions cut 6 bases from V and 0 bases from J, with 12 bases between. The CDR3 coding sequence is TGTGCCAGCAGGCCTGACTGGAGCTCCTACAATGAGCAGTTCTTC. As protein: CASRPDWSSYNEQFF.

This clonotype was found many times. J is TRBJ2-7 and V is TRBV29-1; 7 bases fit TRBD1. The ends lost 6 bases at V and 0 bases at J; junction bases unmatched: 5. The germline gives CDR1 SQVTM, CDR2 ANQGSEA. The CDR3 length is 13 residues. CDR3 sequence: CSVSRDSSYEQYF. The DNA of the CDR3 is TGCAGCGTCTCCCGGGACAGCTCCTACGAGCAGTACTTC.

This clonotype was seen repeatedly, ten times or more. This rearrangement joins TRBV15 to TRBJ1-5, with D unresolved. The CDR3 is 16 amino acids. The ends were cut back, 0 bases at V and 0 bases at J, with 9 bases in the middle. Germline lookup yields CDR1 LNHNV and CDR2 YYDKDF (reference sequence). The CDR3 nucleotides read TGTGCCACCAGCAGAGAGGTGGCAAGTAGCAATCAGCCCCAGCATTTT. It codes for CATSREVASSNQPQHF.

There are many counts of this clonotype. The chain couples TRBV29-1 to TRBJ1-4, with D perhaps matching TRBD1 (5 bases). The CDR3 totals 17 residues. Germline V lookup: CDR1 SQVTM, CDR2 ANQGSEA. Trimming pared 1 base from V and 2 bases from J, leaving 17 bases between. The CDR3 region is CSVEAGTGGGTNEKLFF. CDR3 nucleotide sequence: TGCAGCGTTGAAGCGGGTACAGGTGGCGGTACTAATGAAAAACTGTTTTTT.

In its sample, this clonotype was seen many times. The chain has TRBV6-1 and TRBJ2-2; D possibly uses TRBD1 or TRBD2 (5 bases each). The V end was cut by 7 bases, the J end by 8 bases, with 20 bases between. Germline loops: CDR1 MNHNS, CDR2 SASEGT. CDR3 length equals 15 residues. The CDR3 region has the DNA TGTGCCAGCAACCCCGGTCGGGGCCTTGCGGGGGAGCTGTTTTTT. Translation gives CASNPGRGLAGELFF.

By share, this clonotype counts as medium-sized. The gene calls are TRBV20-1 and TRBJ2-1, with 8 bases aligning to TRBD1. CDR3 length: 12 amino acids. The V and J ends lost 6 bases and 5 bases, in that order; junction bases with no gene match: 3. Germline CDR1 is DFQATT and CDR2 is SNEGSKA (reference sequence). In DNA form, the CDR3 reads TGCAGTGCAACGGACAGGGACAATGAGCAGTTCTTC. It translates to CSATDRDNEQFF.

Ten or more counts support this clonotype. The V and J genes are TRBV5-1 and TRBJ2-4; 10 bases line up with TRBD1. The CDR3 is 14 residues long. The ends lost 6 bases at V and 6 bases at J; junction bases unmatched: 6. Germline CDR1 is SGHRS and CDR2 is YFSETQ. The CDR3 bases are TGCGCCAGCATGTTGTGGACAGGGGGAAACATTCAGTACTTC. Its protein is CASMLWTGGNIQYF.

This clonotype came up many times. The gene calls are TRBV2 and TRBJ2-5, with a possible D match to TRBD2 (6 bases). The V and J ends lost 7 bases and 5 bases respectively, with 14 bases between them. This CDR3 comprises 13 residues. Per germline, CDR1 SNHLY and CDR2 FYNNEI. The CDR3 loop reads CASKPGVGETQYF. The DNA of the CDR3 is TGTGCCAGCAAACCGGGAGTGGGTGAGACCCAGTACTTC.

This clonotype was counted ten times or more. The V call is TRBV5-4, the J call TRBJ2-5; 7 bases line up with TRBD2. With 0 bases clipped from V and 5 bases from J, the junction kept 13 bases outside the gene matches. This CDR3 contains 17 residues. The germline CDR1 and CDR2 sequences are SGHNT and YYREEE (reference sequence). CDR3 sequence (DNA): TGTGCCAGCAGCTTGGGGTCCGGCGGGAGTGTACGGGAGACCCAGTACTTC. Its protein is CASSLGSGGSVRETQYF.